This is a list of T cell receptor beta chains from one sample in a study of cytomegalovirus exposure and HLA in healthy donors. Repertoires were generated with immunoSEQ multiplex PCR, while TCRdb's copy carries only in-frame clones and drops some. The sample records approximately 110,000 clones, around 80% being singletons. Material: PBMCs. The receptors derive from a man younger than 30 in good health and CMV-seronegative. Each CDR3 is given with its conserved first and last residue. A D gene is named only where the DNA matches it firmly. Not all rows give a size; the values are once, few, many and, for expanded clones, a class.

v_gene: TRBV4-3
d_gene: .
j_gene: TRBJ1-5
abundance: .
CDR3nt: TGCGCCAGCAGCCAAGATAGCGGGGCAGGGCAGCCCCAGCATTTT
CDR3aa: CASSQDSGAGQPQHF

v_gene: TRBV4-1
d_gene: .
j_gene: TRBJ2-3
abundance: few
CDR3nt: TGCGCCAGCAGCCAAGAACGGGGCGCCGGGAGAGGCACAGATACGCAGTATTTT
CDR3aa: CASSQERGAGRGTDTQYF

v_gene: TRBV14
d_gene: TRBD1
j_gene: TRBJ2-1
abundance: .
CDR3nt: TGTGCCAGCAGCCAAGATCTATCCGGGACAGGGCTCTACAATGAGCAGTTCTTC
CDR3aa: CASSQDLSGTGLYNEQFF

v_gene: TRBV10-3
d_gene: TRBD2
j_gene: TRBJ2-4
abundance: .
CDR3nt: TGTGCCATCAGTGAGTTCGATAGCGGGAGGGCCGGGAACATTCAGTACTTC
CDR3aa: CAISEFDSGRAGNIQYF

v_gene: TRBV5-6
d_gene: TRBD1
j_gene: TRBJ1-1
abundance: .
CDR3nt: TGTGCCAGCAGGGACAGGGTCCGGGGGAACACTGAAGCTTTCTTT
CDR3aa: CASRDRVRGNTEAFF

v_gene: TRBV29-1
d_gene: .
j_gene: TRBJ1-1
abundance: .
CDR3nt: TGCAGCGTTGAAGTGTACAGGACTATGAACACTGAAGCTTTCTTT
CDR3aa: CSVEVYRTMNTEAFF

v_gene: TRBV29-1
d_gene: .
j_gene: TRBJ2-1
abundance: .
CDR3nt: TGCAGCGTTGCTCGGACAGAATTAAACAATGAGCAGTTCTTC
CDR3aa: CSVARTELNNEQFF

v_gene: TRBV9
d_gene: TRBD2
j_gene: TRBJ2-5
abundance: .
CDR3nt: TGTGCCAGCAGCGATGGACTAGCGGGAGTGGGAGAGACCCAGTACTTC
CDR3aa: CASSDGLAGVGETQYF

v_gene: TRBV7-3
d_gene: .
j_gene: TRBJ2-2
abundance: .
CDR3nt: TGTGCCAGCAGCTTACGTGCGACTAGTTTCGGTGGGGAGCTGTTTTTT
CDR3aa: CASSLRATSFGGELFF

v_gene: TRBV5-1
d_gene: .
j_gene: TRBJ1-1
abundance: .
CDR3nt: TGCGCCAGCAGCCTAAATAACGCGATGAACACTGAAGCTTTCTTT
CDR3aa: CASSLNNAMNTEAFF

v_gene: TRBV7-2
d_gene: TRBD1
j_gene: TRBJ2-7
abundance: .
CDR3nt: TGTGCCAGCAGCTTAGGACAGGGTATACTAGGCGAGCAGTACTTC
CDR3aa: CASSLGQGILGEQYF

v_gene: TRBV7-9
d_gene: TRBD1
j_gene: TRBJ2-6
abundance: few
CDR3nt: TGTGCCAGCAGCTTAGAGAGGTTTGGGACAGCCGTCCCCATCCTGACTTTC
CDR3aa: CASSLERFGTAVPILTF

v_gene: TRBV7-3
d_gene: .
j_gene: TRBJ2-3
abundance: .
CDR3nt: TGTGCCAGCGGCGGGACGTCAGTCGGTACGCAGTATTTT
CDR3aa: CASGGTSVGTQYF

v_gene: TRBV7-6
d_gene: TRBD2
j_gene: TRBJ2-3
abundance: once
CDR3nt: TGTGCCAGCAACATAGCGGGGGCTAGCACAGATACGCAGTATTTT
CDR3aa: CASNIAGASTDTQYF

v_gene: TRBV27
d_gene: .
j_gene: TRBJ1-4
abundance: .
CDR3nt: TGTGCCAGCAGTTTACTCGGCGGAGGCAATGAAAAACTGTTTTTT
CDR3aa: CASSLLGGGNEKLFF

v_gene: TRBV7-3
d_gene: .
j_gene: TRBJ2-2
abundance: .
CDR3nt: TGTGCCAGTTCAGGGGACCCCGGGGAGCTGTTTTTT
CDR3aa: CASSGDPGELFF

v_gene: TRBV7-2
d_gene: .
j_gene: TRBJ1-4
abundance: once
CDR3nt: TGTGCCAGCAGCTCCCCCCAGAATGCAACTAATGAAAAACTGTTTTTT
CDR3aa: CASSSPQNATNEKLFF

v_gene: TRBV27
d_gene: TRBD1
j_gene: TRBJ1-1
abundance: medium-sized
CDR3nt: TGTGCCAGCAGTTTCCAGGGGGCTGAAGCTTTCTTT
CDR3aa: CASSFQGAEAFF

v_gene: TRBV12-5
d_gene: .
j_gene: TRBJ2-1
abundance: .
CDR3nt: TGTGCTAGTGATTCAACAGGGTTTTTGAATGAGCAGTTCTTC
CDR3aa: CASDSTGFLNEQFF

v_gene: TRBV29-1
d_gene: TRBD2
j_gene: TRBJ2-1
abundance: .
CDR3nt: TGCAGCGTTAAGACTAGCGGGTCTAGCTCCTACAATGAGCAGTTCTTC
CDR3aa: CSVKTSGSSSYNEQFF

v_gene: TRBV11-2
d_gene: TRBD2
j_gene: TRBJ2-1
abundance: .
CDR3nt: TGTGCCAGCAGCCAAGGGTTATTTAGCGGGAGAGGAGGCAATGAGCAGTTCTTC
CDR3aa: CASSQGLFSGRGGNEQFF

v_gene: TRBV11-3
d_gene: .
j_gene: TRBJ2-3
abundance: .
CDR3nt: TGTGCCAGCAGCCCTCGGGTAGCGGAAAGCACAGATACGCAGTATTTT
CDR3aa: CASSPRVAESTDTQYF

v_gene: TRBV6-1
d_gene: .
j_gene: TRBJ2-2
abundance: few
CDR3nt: TGTGCCAGCAGTGGGCGGGTATCCGTTGGGGAGCTGTTTTTT
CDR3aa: CASSGRVSVGELFF

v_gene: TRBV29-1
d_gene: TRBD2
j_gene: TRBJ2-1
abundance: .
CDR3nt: TGCAGCCCCTCTAGCGGGAGCTCCTACAATGAGCAGTTCTTC
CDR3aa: CSPSSGSSYNEQFF

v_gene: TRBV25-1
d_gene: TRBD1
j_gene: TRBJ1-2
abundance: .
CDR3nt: TGTGCCAGCCGGGACAGGGAGGAGGATGGCTACACCTTC
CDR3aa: CASRDREEDGYTF

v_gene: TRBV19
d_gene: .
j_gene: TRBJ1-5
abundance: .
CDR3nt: TGTGCCAGTAGTTCCGACAGCCTCAATCAGCCCCAGCATTTT
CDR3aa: CASSSDSLNQPQHF

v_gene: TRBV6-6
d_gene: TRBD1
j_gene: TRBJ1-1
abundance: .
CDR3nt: TGTGCCAGCAGTCGAGGGACAGATGAAGCTTTCTTT
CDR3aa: CASSRGTDEAFF

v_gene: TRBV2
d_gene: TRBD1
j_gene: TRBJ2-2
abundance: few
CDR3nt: TGTGCCAGCAGTGAACAGGGGGCCACCGGGGAGCTGTTTTTT
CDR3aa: CASSEQGATGELFF